Below, 29 T cell receptor beta chains from the same sample are listed, as sequenced in a study of blood T cells in healthy people across ages. Alongside a J-beta primer mix, a sample-barcoded 5' primer served in a second PCR lasting about 7 to 11 cycles. TCRdb re-called the 5' RACE reads through MiXCR, storing one row per CDR3 protein. The repertoire holds about 970,000 distinct CDR3 sequences, with 45% to 60% as singletons. Specimen: blood. The receptors here all came from a woman aged 60 to 75 in good health.

This clonotype was recorded a few times. The J gene is TRBJ2-6, the V gene TRBV12-5; weak D call: TRBD2 (5 bases). The CDR3 consists of 16 residues. Germline-derived CDR1 and CDR2 are LGHNT and FRNRAP. V lost 3 bases, J lost 2 bases, and 11 bases lay in between. CDR3 sequence (DNA): TGTGCTAGTGGTTTTTGGTCCGGGACTGGGGCCAACGTCCTGACTTTC. It translates to CASGFWSGTGANVLTF.

The genes are TRBV3-1 and TRBJ1-5; D gene unclear. The CDR3 runs to 13 residues. V lost 3 bases, J lost 5 bases, and 8 bases lay in between. The V gene's germline CDR1 is LGHDT and CDR2 YNNKEL (reference sequence). The CDR3 here is CASSHSPDQPQHF. The CDR3 coding sequence is TGTGCCAGCAGCCATAGCCCAGATCAGCCCCAGCATTTT.

This chain connects TRBV28 to TRBJ2-1; weak D call: TRBD1 (6 bases). CDR1 MDHEN and CDR2 SYDVKM come from the germline V gene. V shed 3 bases and J shed 9 bases, with 21 bases lying between them. The CDR3 is 16 amino acids. The CDR3, as DNA: TGTGCCAGCAGTTTCCTCTACAGGGTGAGTCAAGGTGAGCAGTTCTTC. Amino acids: CASSFLYRVSQGEQFF. The entire variable domain, with the rest obtained from reference TRBV28 and TRBJ2-1, is as follows: DVKVTQSSRYLVKRTGEKVFLECVQDMDHENMFWYRQDPGLGLRLIYFSYDVKMKEKGDIPEGYSVSREKKERFSLILESASTNQTSMYLCASSFLYRVSQGEQFFGPGTRLTVL.

This clonotype was detected only a few times. The chain has TRBV9 and TRBJ2-3; 7 bases map to TRBD2. Germline loops: CDR1 SGDLS, CDR2 YYNGEE. Trimming took 2 bases from V and 6 from J; bases not matched to a gene: 9. CDR3 length: 15 residues. The CDR3 DNA reads as TGTGCCAGCAGCGTTTCCCCTTTCGGGGGGGATACGCAGTATTTT. Its protein product is CASSVSPFGGDTQYF.

The DNA for the CDR3 is TGCAGTGCTAGAGATCCCATGGGAGGCAAAAACATTCAGTACTTC. Encoded protein: CSARDPMGGKNIQYF. The chain employs TRBV20-1 and TRBJ2-4, with D perhaps matching TRBD2 (6 bases). CDR3 length equals 15 residues. Trimming pared 0 bases from V and 3 bases from J, leaving 12 bases between. In germline, CDR1 is DFQATT, CDR2 SNEGSKA (reference sequence).

This chain uses TRBV6-1 with TRBJ2-1; 12 bases are shared with TRBD1. Germline V CDR1 and CDR2: MNHNS, SASEGT. V gave up 6 bases and J gave up 8 bases; unmatched junction bases: 8. The CDR3 sequence is 15 residues long. The CDR3 region is CASRGDRGQRYEQFF. CDR3 in DNA: TGTGCCAGCAGGGGGGACAGGGGGCAACGTTATGAGCAGTTCTTC.

This clonotype has more than one count but fewer than ten. The chain is built from TRBV9 and TRBJ2-3; 9 positions match TRBD2. With V trimmed by 3 bases and J by 2 bases, 10 bases remained unmatched. The length of the CDR3 is 17 residues. Per germline, CDR1 SGDLS and CDR2 YYNGEE. The CDR3 nucleotides are TGTGCCAGCAGCGCGGGGGGAGCGGGAGGTCCCACAGATACGCAGTATTTT. Amino acids: CASSAGGAGGPTDTQYF.

The chain uses TRBV21-1 and TRBJ2-4; TRBD1, as called in the table, went unchecked against the DNA. TRBV21-1 is a known pseudogene. The CDR3 loop spans 15 amino acids. CDR3 in amino acids: CASSAKTGAKNIQYF. The CDR3, as DNA: TGTGCCAGCAGCGCCAAAACAGGGGCCAAAAACATTCAGTACTTC.

V usage is TRBV6-2 or TRBV6-3 and J usage is TRBJ2-7; 7 bases are shared with TRBD2. Germline V CDR1 and CDR2: MNHEY, SVGEGT. The CDR3 is 14 residues long. The J segment lost 6 bases and the V segment lost 2 bases, leaving 7 bases of the junction unmatched. CDR3 loop: CASSYNSGGGEQYF. CDR3 DNA sequence: TGTGCCAGCAGTTACAACTCCGGCGGGGGCGAGCAGTACTTC.

This clonotype has at least ten counts. J is TRBJ2-3 and V is TRBV12-3 or TRBV12-4; 11 bases line up with TRBD1. This CDR3 is 17 amino acids long. Germline trimming cut 4 bases from V and 5 bases from J; bases unmatched to any gene: 11. The CDR3 spells CASSSQLGGTGGDTQYF. The CDR3 DNA is TGTGCCAGCAGTTCCCAGCTCGGGGGGACAGGGGGAGATACGCAGTATTTT.

This clonotype was seen only a few times. The genes are TRBV7-2 and TRBJ2-7; TRBD2 agrees at 9 bases. J gave up 2 bases and V 3 bases, and 5 bases lay outside the gene matches. Germline-derived CDR1 and CDR2 are SGHTA and FQGNSA. The CDR3 spans 15 residues. The CDR3 region is CASSFVSSGTYEQYF. The CDR3 DNA reads as TGTGCCAGCAGCTTCGTTTCTAGCGGGACCTACGAGCAGTACTTC.

With respect to this clonotype: The germline gene is not matched at one end of the junction; a read error may be the cause. The rearrangement joins TRBV9 to TRBJ1-2; TRBD1 matches at 12 bases. This CDR3 has 17 residues. Germline V gene sequence: CDR1 SGDLS, CDR2 YYNGEE. The CDR3: CASSVGVRGQGACGHTF. The CDR3 coding sequence is TGTGCCAGCAGCGTAGGCGTTCGGGGACAGGGGGCGTGTGGCCACACCTTC.

The V gene is TRBV7-9, the J gene TRBJ2-2, with 14 bases matching TRBD2. The ends lost 3 bases at V and 6 bases at J; junction bases unmatched: 6. CDR1 is SEHNR, CDR2 FQNEAQ, per germline (reference sequence). This CDR3 is 17 amino acids long. The CDR3 protein is CASSFGTSGSFAGELFF. The CDR3 DNA is TGTGCCAGCAGCTTCGGGACTAGCGGGAGCTTTGCCGGGGAGCTGTTTTTT.

This clonotype came up a few times. The chain employs TRBV20-1 and TRBJ2-7, with 8 bases aligning to TRBD2. The CDR3 contains 15 residues. J lost 2 bases, V lost 1 base, and 7 bases had no gene match. Germline V lookup: CDR1 DFQATT, CDR2 SNEGSKA (reference sequence). The CDR3 bases are TGCAGTGCTAGAGTGAGAGTAGCGGGGACCTACGAGCAGTACTTC. This translates into CSARVRVAGTYEQYF.

In its sample, this clonotype was seen once. This chain uses TRBV5-1 with TRBJ1-2, with D tentatively TRBD1 (5 bases). CDR1 and CDR2 (germline): SGHRS, YFSETQ. V was trimmed by 0 bases and J by 4 bases, leaving 13 bases between them. The CDR3 is 15 residues long. CDR3 DNA: TGCGCCAGCAGCTTGGTGTCAGGGACCTCCTATGGCTACACCTTC. Translated, it gives CASSLVSGTSYGYTF.

The rearrangement links TRBV7-2 to TRBJ2-7, with 7 bases identical to TRBD2. With V trimmed by 1 base and J by 4 bases, 7 bases remained unmatched. Germline V CDR1 and CDR2: SGHTA, FQGNSA. The CDR3 runs 15 residues. The CDR3 region has the DNA TGTGCCAGCAGCTTAGAGTCCGCGGGGGAATACGAGCAGTACTTC. It encodes CASSLESAGEYEQYF.

The V call is TRBV7-2, the J call TRBJ2-1; TRBD2 matches at 11 bases. Looked up from germline, CDR1 is SGHTA and CDR2 is FQGNSA. The V gene end was trimmed by 2 bases and the J gene end by 5 bases; junction bases not matched to a gene: 8. The CDR3 extends over 17 amino acids. The CDR3 reads CASSLRPGLAENNEQFF. CDR3 DNA sequence: TGTGCCAGCAGCTTACGGCCGGGACTAGCGGAGAACAATGAGCAGTTCTTC.

This chain joins TRBV5-1 and TRBJ1-5; possible D gene TRBD1, 6 bases. The CDR3 spans 15 residues. Germline V gene data show CDR1 as SGHRS and CDR2 as YFSETQ. V gave up 4 bases and J gave up 2 bases, with 13 bases separating them. CDR3: CASSVTPGGNQPQHF. Written as DNA, the CDR3 is TGCGCCAGCAGCGTTACTCCAGGGGGCAATCAGCCCCAGCATTTT.

The chain links TRBV6-4 to TRBJ1-5; D remains unclear. Germline V gene lookup returns CDR1 MRHNA and CDR2 SNTAGT. V was clipped by 4 bases and J by 2 bases, with 9 bases between them. This CDR3 has 14 residues. The CDR3 is CASSGGGGNQPQHF. CDR3 bases: TGTGCCAGCAGTGGTGGAGGAGGCAATCAGCCCCAGCATTTT.

The chain uses TRBV7-8 and TRBJ2-1, with TRBD2 identical over 8 bases. The CDR3 contains 14 residues. Germline V lookup: CDR1 SGHVS, CDR2 FQNEAQ. V shed 1 base, J shed 9 bases, and the junction held 5 bases outside the gene matches. CDR3 nucleotides: TGTGCCAGCAGCTTAGACGGGAGGGCCACTGAGCAGTTCTTC. Its translation is CASSLDGRATEQFF.

The chain is built from TRBV29-1 and TRBJ2-1; D is perhaps TRBD2 (6 bases). There are 14 residues in the CDR3. The V end was cut by 1 base, the J end by 5 bases, with 12 bases between. Germline CDR1 SQVTM, CDR2 ANQGSEA. CDR3 residues: CSVEAPGVHNEQFF. The CDR3, as DNA: TGCAGCGTTGAAGCGCCGGGAGTCCACAATGAGCAGTTCTTC.

The chain recombines TRBV12-3 or TRBV12-4 with TRBJ2-3, with D perhaps TRBD1 (7 bases). V was trimmed by 3 bases and J by 1 base, leaving 14 bases between them. This CDR3 has 16 amino acids. The CDR3 sequence: CASSFASRGGTDTQYF. In DNA form, the CDR3 reads TGTGCCAGCAGTTTCGCATCCAGGGGGGGCACAGATACGCAGTATTTT.

This clonotype was seen a handful of times. The rearrangement links TRBV9 to TRBJ1-1; 9 bases match TRBD1. The germline V gene has CDR1 SGDLS and CDR2 YYNGEE. CDR3 size: 15 residues. V lost 1 base and J lost 3; bases outside the gene matches: 4. The CDR3: CASSVLQGADTEAFF. DNA for the CDR3: TGTGCCAGCAGCGTACTACAGGGGGCTGACACTGAAGCTTTCTTT. Using reference TRBV9 and TRBJ1-1 for the parts outside the CDR3, the full variable domain is DSGVTQTPKHLITATGQRVTLRCSPRSGDLSVYWYQQSLDQGLQFLIQYYNGEERAKGNILERFSAQQFPDLHSELNLSSLELGDSALYFCASSVLQGADTEAFFGQGTRLTVV.

V usage is TRBV20-1 and J usage is TRBJ2-5; D could derive from TRBD1 or TRBD2 (5 bases each). There are 15 residues in the CDR3. CDR1 is DFQATT, CDR2 SNEGSKA, per germline (reference sequence). V was trimmed by 4 bases and J by 11 bases, leaving 26 bases between them. The CDR3 DNA follows: TGCAGTGCTATGGGCGTTAGACATCAACTAGGGGAGCAGTACTTC. Translation: CSAMGVRHQLGEQYF.

The CDR3 DNA is TGCGCCAGCAGCGTACCAGGGGGAACCTACGAGCAGTACTTC. It specifies CASSVPGGTYEQYF. The chain employs TRBV5-1 and TRBJ2-5, with 7 nucleotides matching TRBD1. The J call may be in error: the DNA end matches TRBJ2-7 better. The V gene's germline CDR1 is SGHRS and CDR2 YFSETQ. CDR3 length: 14 amino acids.

The chain couples TRBV5-1 to TRBJ1-4; 8 positions agree with TRBD1. Trimming removed 0 bases from V and 8 bases from J; junction bases left unmatched: 6. The CDR3 is 15 amino acids. Germline CDR1 SGHRS, CDR2 YFSETQ. CDR3 loop: CASSLAPDREEKLFF. The DNA of the CDR3 is TGCGCCAGCAGCTTGGCCCCGGACAGGGAAGAAAAACTGTTTTTT.

The chain uses TRBV28 and TRBJ2-1; TRBD2 matches at 9 bases. The CDR3 has 17 amino acids. Looked up from germline, CDR1 is MDHEN and CDR2 is SYDVKM. Unmatched junction bases numbered 13, after V lost 5 bases and J lost 5 bases. CDR3 DNA: TGTGCCAGCAGTCCCCGGACTAGCGCGACGATACACAATGAGCAGTTCTTC. The encoded protein is CASSPRTSATIHNEQFF.

The CDR3 here is CASSLLGLVEETQYF. CDR3 in DNA: TGTGCCAGCAGTCTCCTGGGACTAGTAGAAGAGACCCAGTACTTC. This rearrangement joins TRBV7-3 to TRBJ2-5; 8 nucleotides match TRBD2. The CDR3 covers 15 residues. The V gene's germline CDR1 is SGHTA and CDR2 FQGTGA. Germline trimming cut 6 bases from V and 3 bases from J; bases unmatched to any gene: 9.

The genes are TRBV2 and TRBJ2-5; D may be TRBD2 (6 bases). The J call may be incorrect, as the DNA end agrees better with TRBJ2-7. Looked up from germline, CDR1 is SNHLY and CDR2 is FYNNEI. The CDR3 runs to 14 residues. As DNA, the CDR3 is TGTGCCAGCAACGGGGGTGGGGGTACTCGCGAGCAGTACTTC. It is translated as CASNGGGGTREQYF.